Shown below are 27 T cell receptor beta chains from a single sample sequenced in a study of long-term antiretroviral therapy in people with HIV. It was version v3.0 of the immunoSEQ assay that was run at survey level. Clones were read by immunoSEQ multiplex PCR, and TCRdb kept only the in-frame ones, dropping some. Among 21,000 or so clones listed, more than 70% were seen once. Sequences were derived from unsorted PBMCs, sampled just under 2.7 years after starting antiretroviral therapy. All receptors come from a woman aged 45-65 years with HIV.

The rearrangement joins TRBV7-2 to TRBJ2-7; D gene uncertain. Per the germline V gene, CDR1 is SGHTA and CDR2 is FQGNSA. V shed 3 bases and J shed 1 base, with 10 bases lying between them. The CDR3 has 14 residues. CDR3 in DNA: TGTGCCAGCAGCTTTGCTCTGGGTTCCTACGAGCAGTACTTC. Its translation: CASSFALGSYEQYF. Full variable domain (rest looked up from reference TRBV7-2 and TRBJ2-7): GAGVSQSPSNKVTEKGKDVELRCDPISGHTALYWYRQSLGQGLEFLIYFQGNSAPDKSGLPSDRFSAERTGGSVSTLTIQRTQQEDSAVYLCASSFALGSYEQYFGPGTRLTVT.

The CDR3 is CASSLASANSGNTIYF. The CDR3 DNA follows: TGTGCCAGCAGCTTGGCCTCGGCAAACTCTGGAAACACCATATATTTT. The chain links TRBV5-4 to TRBJ1-3; D is uncertain. CDR1 is SGHNT and CDR2 is YYREEE in the germline V gene (reference sequence). V was pared by 0 bases and J by 0 bases, with 10 bases between. CDR3 length: 16 residues.

V and J are TRBV5-1 and TRBJ2-5; D ambiguous. Deletions cut 2 bases from V and 1 base from J, with 9 bases between. CDR3 length: 14 amino acids. From germline, CDR1 is SGHRS and CDR2 YFSETQ. CDR3 residues: CASSFYGAQETQYF. CDR3 coding DNA: TGCGCCAGCAGCTTTTACGGAGCCCAAGAGACCCAGTACTTC. Complete variable domain (other parts from reference TRBV5-1 and TRBJ2-5): KAGVTQTPRYLIKTRGQQVTLSCSPISGHRSVSWYQQTPGQGLQFLFEYFSETQRNKGNFPGRFSGRQFSNSRSEMNVSTLELGDSALYLCASSFYGAQETQYFGPGTRLLVL.

The rearrangement uses TRBV28 and TRBJ2-7, with D possibly TRBD1 on 6 matching bases. Between the trimmed V and J ends, which lost 10 bases and 9 bases, there was a span of 16 bases. This CDR3 has 11 residues. The germline CDR1 and CDR2 sequences are MDHEN and SYDVKM. CDR3 loop: CATAGTRGQYF. CDR3 coding DNA: TGTGCCACTGCCGGGACAAGGGGGCAGTACTTC.

This clone was seen once. The chain joins TRBV11-1 to TRBJ2-1, with 9 nucleotides matching TRBD2. The CDR3 has 15 amino acids. V was clipped by 5 bases and J by 8 bases; unmatched bases: 10. CDR1 is SGHAT, CDR2 FQDESV, per germline (reference sequence). The CDR3 is CASSLRSGRKDEQFF. CDR3 nucleotides: TGTGCCAGCAGCCTCCGGAGCGGGAGGAAGGATGAGCAGTTCTTC.

The chain is built from TRBV29-1 and TRBJ1-2; 7 bases map to TRBD1. The germline V gene has CDR1 SQVTM and CDR2 ANQGSEA. The V segment lost 3 bases and the J segment 5 bases; nucleotides outside the gene matches: 6. This CDR3 has 13 amino acids. The CDR3 DNA follows: TGCAGCGTTGACGTAGGGGGCAGTTATGGCTACACCTTC. It encodes CSVDVGGSYGYTF.

The gene calls are TRBV4-1 and TRBJ1-5; the D gene is possibly TRBD1 (6 bases). Germline CDR1 reads MGHRA; CDR2 reads YSYEKL. The CDR3 extends over 16 amino acids. Trimming pared 0 bases from V and 7 bases from J, leaving 16 bases between. The CDR3 loop reads CASSQEGGNPGQPQHF. The CDR3 DNA follows: TGCGCCAGCAGCCAAGAAGGGGGGAACCCAGGGCAGCCCCAGCATTTT.

V is TRBV5-4 and J is TRBJ2-7; 9 positions match TRBD2. Germline V gene sequence: CDR1 SGHNT, CDR2 YYREEE (reference sequence). This CDR3 has 15 residues. After removal of 4 bases from V and 2 bases from J, the junction contained 7 bases not matched to a gene. The CDR3 DNA reads as TGTGCCAGCAGCGAAGCGGGAGGAGGCCCCTACGAGCAGTACTTC. Amino acids: CASSEAGGGPYEQYF. Looking up the rest from reference TRBV5-4 and TRBJ2-7 gives the full variable domain: ETGVTQSPTHLIKTRGQQVTLRCSSQSGHNTVSWYQQALGQGPQFIFQYYREEENGRGNFPPRFSGLQFPNYSSELNVNALELDDSALYLCASSEAGGGPYEQYFGPGTRLTVT.

The V call is TRBV28, the J call TRBJ2-1; D call uncertain. Between the trimmed V and J ends, which lost 6 bases and 5 bases, there was a span of 5 bases. This CDR3 comprises 11 residues. Germline CDR1 MDHEN, CDR2 SYDVKM. The CDR3 sequence is CASSSHNEQFF. CDR3 in DNA: TGTGCCAGCAGCTCTCACAATGAGCAGTTCTTC.

This clone has a single count. The chain is built from TRBV28 and TRBJ1-2, with 7 bases matching TRBD1. CDR1 and CDR2 (germline): MDHEN, SYDVKM. V shed 2 bases and J 8 bases; nucleotides not matched to a gene: 11. The length of the CDR3 is 15 residues. Here the CDR3 reads CASSLDRQGVRGYTF. In DNA, the CDR3 is TGTGCCAGCAGTTTAGATCGGCAGGGGGTACGGGGCTACACCTTC.

V is TRBV9 and J is TRBJ2-3, with D possibly TRBD2 on 6 matching bases. CDR3 length equals 15 residues. The germline CDR1 and CDR2 sequences are SGDLS and YYNGEE. Trimming removed 4 bases at V and 2 bases at J, with 14 bases between. CDR3 sequence: CASSHSGGVTDTQYF. CDR3 DNA sequence: TGTGCCAGCAGCCATAGCGGAGGGGTCACAGATACGCAGTATTTT.

The J gene is TRBJ2-5, the V gene TRBV5-6, with 7 bases identical to TRBD2. Germline V gives CDR1 SGHDT, CDR2 YYEEEE. The CDR3 has 16 residues. J lost 5 bases, V lost 4 bases, and 14 bases had no gene match. The CDR3 DNA reads TGTGCCAGCAGCCCCAGTGGCGTAGCGGGTCATGAGACCCAGTACTTC. It yields the protein CASSPSGVAGHETQYF.

The chain couples TRBV14 to TRBJ2-5; 8 nucleotides line up with TRBD2. Looked up from germline, CDR1 is SGHDN and CDR2 is FVKESK. CDR3 size: 15 residues. V shed 6 bases and J 5 bases; nucleotides not matched to a gene: 11. CDR3 residues: CASRRTETSDETQYF. CDR3 coding DNA: TGTGCCAGCAGACGAACTGAGACTAGCGACGAGACCCAGTACTTC.

The genes are TRBV19 and TRBJ2-3; no definite D call. Deletions cut 4 bases from V and 2 bases from J, with 7 bases between. Germline V CDR1 and CDR2: LNHDA, SQIVND (reference sequence). The CDR3 is 13 residues long. The CDR3 bases are TGTGCCAGTAGTACAACCTACACAGATACGCAGTATTTT. Amino acids: CASSTTYTDTQYF.

J is TRBJ1-4 and V is TRBV5-1; D gene unclear. The germline CDR1 and CDR2 sequences are SGHRS and YFSETQ. This CDR3 contains 14 residues. Trimming shortened V by 4 bases and J by 2 bases, and 9 bases separated the two germline ends. In DNA form, the CDR3 reads TGCGCCAGCAGCCCTCGGGCCACTAATGAAAAACTGTTTTTT. Translated: CASSPRATNEKLFF.

The chain links TRBV7-3 to TRBJ2-2, with no clear D. The CDR3 has 12 amino acids. Trimming removed 3 bases from V and 4 bases from J, with 3 bases in between. The germline gives CDR1 SGHTA, CDR2 FQGTGA. CDR3 loop: CASSLGTGELFF. In nucleotides, the CDR3 is TGTGCCAGCAGCTTGGGCACCGGGGAGCTGTTTTTT.

J is TRBJ1-5 and V is TRBV19; D is perhaps TRBD1 (5 bases). Trimming left V 1 base short and J 5 bases short, with 12 bases between. CDR3 length: 15 residues. CDR1 and CDR2 (germline): LNHDA, SQIVND (reference sequence). CDR3 sequence reads: CASSIVFRGDQPQHF. The CDR3 DNA reads TGTGCCAGTAGTATAGTGTTCCGGGGGGATCAGCCCCAGCATTTT.

The rearrangement uses TRBV11-1 and TRBJ2-2; 8 positions match TRBD1. The CDR3 has 15 residues. Germline V gene data show CDR1 as SGHAT and CDR2 as FQDESV (reference sequence). Unmatched junction bases numbered 6, after V lost 5 bases and J lost 4 bases. The CDR3 loop is CASSPGGAITGELFF. The CDR3 DNA reads as TGTGCCAGCAGCCCAGGGGGCGCGATCACCGGGGAGCTGTTTTTT. Drawing the rest from reference TRBV11-1 and TRBJ2-2, the complete variable domain is EAEVAQSPRYKITEKSQAVAFWCDPISGHATLYWYRQILGQGPELLVQFQDESVVDDSQLPKDRFSAERLKGVDSTLKIQPAELGDSAMYLCASSPGGAITGELFFGEGSRLTVL.

The CDR3 DNA reads TGCGCCAGCACCGGGACAGGGGGCACAGATACGCAGTATTTT. Translated: CASTGTGGTDTQYF. V usage is TRBV5-1 and J usage is TRBJ2-3; 10 nucleotides line up with TRBD1. Unmatched junction bases numbered 2, after V lost 6 bases and J lost 1 base. This CDR3 has 14 residues. Germline V lookup: CDR1 SGHRS, CDR2 YFSETQ. Full variable domain (rest looked up from reference TRBV5-1 and TRBJ2-3): KAGVTQTPRYLIKTRGQQVTLSCSPISGHRSVSWYQQTPGQGLQFLFEYFSETQRNKGNFPGRFSGRQFSNSRSEMNVSTLELGDSALYLCASTGTGGTDTQYFGPGTRLTVL.

A single count supports this clone. The rearrangement joins TRBV5-6 to TRBJ1-1; D unresolved. Germline V lookup: CDR1 SGHDT, CDR2 YYEEEE. The V gene lost 2 bases and the J gene lost 0 bases, with 11 bases spanning the gap. This CDR3 has 15 residues. CDR3 amino acids: CASSFLSRMNTEAFF. The CDR3, as DNA: TGTGCCAGCAGCTTTCTATCCCGGATGAACACTGAAGCTTTCTTT.

This rearrangement joins TRBV4-2 to TRBJ2-2; the D is unclear. Per germline, CDR1 LGHNA and CDR2 YNFKEQ. The CDR3 loop spans 12 amino acids. The V end was cut by 5 bases, the J end by 6 bases, with 7 bases between. This CDR3 is CASSSRAGELFF. The CDR3 nucleotides are TGTGCCAGCAGCTCTAGGGCCGGGGAGCTGTTTTTT.

This rearrangement joins TRBV5-4 to TRBJ1-3; a possible D gene is TRBD1 (5 bases). The CDR3 is made up of 14 amino acids. Germline values: CDR1 SGHNT, CDR2 YYREEE (reference sequence). V lost 5 bases to trimming and J lost 3 bases, with 12 bases between them. In DNA, the CDR3 is TGTGCCAGCAGAGCTCAGGGACTTGGAAACACCATATATTTT. It translates to CASRAQGLGNTIYF.

This chain joins TRBV27 and TRBJ2-7, with TRBD1 matching over 10 bases. The junction had 10 bases not matched to a gene; V was cut back by 5 bases and J by 6 bases. The CDR3 extends over 15 amino acids. CDR1 MNHEY and CDR2 SMNVEV come from the germline V gene (reference sequence). The chain's CDR3 is CASSILGTGVGEQYF. The CDR3 coding sequence is TGTGCCAGCAGTATCCTTGGGACAGGGGTCGGCGAGCAGTACTTC.

This clone was detected a few times. The chain employs TRBV7-9 and TRBJ2-7; TRBD2 is a possible D gene (6 bases). The germline CDR1 and CDR2 sequences are SEHNR and FQNEAQ (reference sequence). V was shortened by 1 base and J by 0 bases, with 13 bases between the two germline ends. The CDR3 runs to 16 residues. The CDR3 region has the DNA TGTGCCAGCAGCTTAGGAGGCGGGATGAGCTCCTACGAGCAGTACTTC. This sequence encodes CASSLGGGMSSYEQYF.

J is TRBJ2-7 and V is TRBV7-6, with D maybe TRBD2 (6 bases). Germline lookup yields CDR1 SGHVS and CDR2 FNYEAQ. The CDR3 length is 13 residues. Trimming shortened V by 8 bases and J by 4 bases, and 15 bases separated the two germline ends. In DNA, the CDR3 is TGTGCCAGCTCGGCGGGACTGTTATACGAGCAGTACTTC. Translating it yields CASSAGLLYEQYF. The full variable domain, with the rest looked up from reference TRBV7-6 and TRBJ2-7, is GAGVSQSPRYKVTKRGQDVALRCDPISGHVSLYWYRQALGQGPEFLTYFNYEAQQDKSGLPNDRFSAERPEGSISTLTIQRTEQRDSAMYRCASSAGLLYEQYFGPGTRLTVT.

The rearrangement uses TRBV6-4 and TRBJ2-1; TRBD1 is a possible D gene (5 bases). Germline V gene sequence: CDR1 MRHNA, CDR2 SNTAGT. The CDR3 length is 13 residues. Trimming cost V 2 bases and J 8 bases, with 10 bases left between them. Written as DNA, the CDR3 is TGTGCCAGCAGTGACGTATGGGGCGATGAGCAGTTCTTC. Translation: CASSDVWGDEQFF.

The chain combines TRBV7-9 with TRBJ1-5; weak D call: TRBD1 (5 bases). The ends were cut back, 1 base at V and 4 bases at J, with 8 bases in the middle. Germline CDR1 and CDR2: SEHNR and FQNEAQ (reference sequence). CDR3 size: 14 residues. This CDR3 reads CASSLGDVNQPQHF. DNA of the CDR3: TGTGCCAGCAGCTTAGGGGACGTGAATCAGCCCCAGCATTTT.